This passage covers 24 T cell receptor beta chains from one sample sequenced in a study of molecular identifiers for immune sequencing clone quantification. TCRdb analysed the PCR reads with MiXCR anew, one entry per CDR3 protein. The data show about 70,000 distinct CDR3 sequences, with 15% to 20% seen just once and nearly 1.5% held by the top ten. Sequences were obtained from naive CD8+ T cells from blood, with Jurkat cell RNA spiked in. Subset noted: FACS-sorted CD8+CD4-CCR7+CD45RA+ naive T cells. Receptor source: a human donor in good health. Some libraries in this study had Jurkat cell RNA spiked in.

A single count supports this clonotype. Just one base apart from a much larger clone, this may be a read error. The CDR3 nucleotides are TGTGCCAGCAGCTGGGGGGGGAGGGCGCCGGCCAAAAACATTCAGTACTTC. This gives the protein CASSWGGRAPAKNIQYF. This chain connects TRBV7-9 to TRBJ2-4, with 7 bases identical to TRBD2. This CDR3 has 17 residues. CDR1 is SEHNR and CDR2 is FQNEAQ in the germline V gene (reference sequence). The V and J ends lost 4 bases and 1 base, in that order; junction bases with no gene match: 10.

This clonotype came up many times. The gene calls are TRBV27 and TRBJ2-7; D perhaps matches TRBD1 (6 bases). This CDR3 is 13 amino acids long. The germline V gene has CDR1 MNHEY and CDR2 SMNVEV (reference sequence). Trimming took off 8 bases at V and 4 bases at J, with 15 bases between the two ends. The CDR3 sequence is CASGLGQRYEQYF. The CDR3 bases are TGTGCCAGCGGATTAGGACAGAGATACGAGCAGTACTTC.

J is TRBJ2-1 and V is TRBV20-1; D unresolved. The CDR3 runs to 15 residues. Germline V gene lookup returns CDR1 DFQATT and CDR2 SNEGSKA (reference sequence). The V and J ends lost 0 bases and 10 bases respectively, with 19 bases between them. CDR3 in amino acids: CSARDLVGLDEEQFF. The CDR3 DNA reads as TGCAGTGCTAGAGATCTCGTCGGGCTAGACGAGGAGCAGTTCTTC.

As for this clonotype: A single base separates this from a much larger clone, so it may be a read error. The chain employs TRBV6-4 and TRBJ2-6; D possibly corresponds to TRBD1 (5 bases). Germline values: CDR1 MRHNA, CDR2 SNTAGT. There are 15 residues in the CDR3. CDR3 sequence (DNA): TGTGCCAGCAGTGACAAGGGCTCTGGGGCCAACGTCCAGACTTTC. Translated: CASSDKGSGANVQTF.

This chain joins TRBV24-1 and TRBJ2-7; D is undetermined. This CDR3 region has 13 residues. Germline loops: CDR1 KGHDR, CDR2 SFDVKD. Trimming removed 3 bases from V and 5 bases from J, with 10 bases in between. The CDR3, as DNA: TGTGCCACCAGTGATGACCCTGGGGACGAGCAGTACTTC. Its translation is CATSDDPGDEQYF.

This clonotype came up many times. The V call is TRBV6-1, the J call TRBJ2-2; 7 nucleotides match TRBD2. Per germline, CDR1 MNHNS and CDR2 SASEGT. This CDR3 is 14 amino acids long. The V and J ends lost 6 bases and 3 bases, in that order; junction bases with no gene match: 4. This chain's CDR3 is CASRGGSYTGELFF. The DNA of the CDR3 is TGTGCCAGCAGGGGGGGGAGTTACACCGGGGAGCTGTTTTTT.

CDR3 sequence: CASSAGYNEQFF. The DNA for the CDR3 is TGTGCCAGTAGCGCGGGATACAATGAGCAGTTCTTC. This sequence joins TRBV19 and TRBJ2-1; the D gene is possibly TRBD2 (6 bases). The CDR3 contains 12 residues. Germline V gene data show CDR1 as LNHDA and CDR2 as SQIVND (reference sequence). V dropped 6 bases and J dropped 4 bases, with 7 bases sitting between them.

In this sample, this clonotype turned up many times. CDR3 coding DNA: TGTGCCAGCAGGGCAGGGGGCACTGAAGCTTTCTTT. Amino acids: CASRAGGTEAFF. The chain carries TRBV3-1 and TRBJ1-1, with 7 bases that match TRBD1. The germline V gene encodes CDR1 LGHDT and CDR2 YNNKEL (reference sequence). V trimming: 6 bases; J trimming: 4 bases; junction bases outside the gene matches: 2. The CDR3 spans 12 residues.

This clonotype came up many times. This rearrangement joins TRBV20-1 to TRBJ1-1; D is undetermined. Germline values: CDR1 DFQATT, CDR2 SNEGSKA (reference sequence). CDR3 length: 13 amino acids. V lost 6 bases and J 4 bases, leaving 15 bases between the germline ends. The CDR3 loop is CSATDIPVTEAFF. CDR3 sequence (DNA): TGCAGTGCCACGGATATTCCGGTCACTGAAGCTTTCTTT.

This clonotype appeared many times. The rearrangement links TRBV4-1 to TRBJ1-1; D not resolved. The germline V and J ends were trimmed by 1 base and 5 bases, with 11 bases remaining between them. This CDR3 comprises 14 residues. Per the germline V gene, CDR1 is MGHRA and CDR2 is YSYEKL. CDR3 amino acids: CASSQAGLITEAFF. Here the CDR3 DNA reads TGCGCCAGCAGCCAAGCAGGACTTATAACTGAAGCTTTCTTT.

This clonotype was seen just once. This rearrangement joins TRBV29-1 to TRBJ2-1; possible D gene TRBD2, 5 bases. V was clipped by 5 bases and J by 8 bases, with 16 bases between them. The CDR3 runs 13 residues. Per germline, CDR1 SQVTM and CDR2 ANQGSEA. CDR3 DNA sequence: TGCAGCGTTCGTCTAGCTACGTACGATGAGCAGTTCTTC. This codes for CSVRLATYDEQFF.

As concerns this clonotype: The junction shows a germline mismatch at one end, possibly a read error. The chain couples TRBV3-1 to TRBJ1-6; D is unclear. Germline assignment: CDR1 LGHDT and CDR2 YNNKEL (reference sequence). CDR3 size: 15 residues. CDR3 sequence (DNA): TGTGCCGGCAGCCAAAAGGATAAGTTTGGATCACCCCTCCACTTT. Amino acids: CAGSQKDKFGSPLHF.

This clonotype appeared a few times. This clone may be a read error of a much larger clone one base away. V gene TRBV11-2 combines with J gene TRBJ1-1; D may be TRBD1 (5 bases). The CDR3 extends over 14 amino acids. V shed 4 bases and J shed 3 bases, with 12 bases lying between them. CDR1 and CDR2 from the germline V gene are SGHAT and FQNNGV. CDR3 DNA: TGTGCCAGCAGCTCCGTCTCGGGGGACACTGAAGCTTTCTTT. This translates into CASSSVSGDTEAFF.

The gene calls are TRBV9 and TRBJ2-2; D could derive from TRBD1 or TRBD2 (5 bases each). CDR1 SGDLS and CDR2 YYNGEE come from the germline V gene. The V end lost 4 bases, the J end lost 5 bases, and 21 bases lay between the germline ends. The CDR3 has 17 residues. The CDR3 coding sequence is TGTGCCAGCAGCCGTCCCTACCGAGGGGCTGAGACCGGGGAGCTGTTTTTT. This encodes CASSRPYRGAETGELFF.

This clonotype appeared many times. Here the CDR3 reads CASSPELEQYF. Here the CDR3 DNA reads TGTGCCAGCAGCCCGGAGTTAGAGCAGTACTTC. The chain joins TRBV7-8 to TRBJ2-7; D unclear. This CDR3 is 11 amino acids long. V was shortened by 5 bases and J by 7 bases, with 9 bases between the two germline ends. Germline V lookup: CDR1 SGHVS, CDR2 FQNEAQ.

In its sample, this clonotype was seen many times. The DNA of the CDR3 is TGTGCCAGCAGCGCCTACATCGGCTCTGGGGCCAACGTCCTGACTTTC. Amino acid sequence: CASSAYIGSGANVLTF. The chain couples TRBV11-2 to TRBJ2-6; no reliable D call. In germline, CDR1 is SGHAT, CDR2 FQNNGV. Between the trimmed V and J ends, which lost 5 bases and 0 bases, there was a span of 11 bases. There are 16 residues in the CDR3.

On this clonotype: This may be a read error: a much more frequent sequence differs by one nucleotide. The V gene is TRBV19, the J gene TRBJ2-7, with a possible D match to TRBD2 (5 bases). The CDR3 consists of 15 residues. CDR1 is LNHDA, CDR2 SQIVND, per germline (reference sequence). The CDR3 sequence: CASSMILRAPYGQYF. CDR3 nucleotides: TGTGCCAGTAGTATGATCTTGCGGGCCCCCTACGGGCAGTACTTC.

The chain employs TRBV5-1 and TRBJ1-1; weak D call: TRBD1 (5 bases). The V end lost 7 bases, the J end lost 4 bases, and 11 bases lay between the germline ends. Per germline, CDR1 SGHRS and CDR2 YFSETQ. This CDR3 spans 12 amino acids. The CDR3 protein is CASRQRVTEAFF. The CDR3 DNA sequence: TGCGCCAGCCGACAGAGGGTCACTGAAGCTTTCTTT.

This clonotype is medium-sized (0.01 to 0.1%) within its sample. The chain uses TRBV6-2 or TRBV6-3 and TRBJ2-6; possible D gene TRBD1, 5 bases. The CDR3 is made up of 15 amino acids. The V gene lost 4 bases and the J gene lost 0 bases, with 7 bases spanning the gap. CDR1 is MNHEY and CDR2 is SVGEGT in the germline V gene. The CDR3 sequence: CASSLQDSGANVLTF. The DNA for the CDR3 is TGTGCCAGCAGTTTACAGGACTCTGGGGCCAACGTCCTGACTTTC.

This clonotype was recorded a few times. This chain joins TRBV20-1 and TRBJ1-6, with D maybe TRBD1 (6 bases). This CDR3 is 13 amino acids long. The germline V gene has CDR1 DFQATT and CDR2 SNEGSKA (reference sequence). V lost 6 bases to trimming and J lost 7 bases, with 13 bases between them. This CDR3 is CSALGQGNSPLHF. In nucleotides, the CDR3 is TGCAGTGCCCTAGGGCAGGGGAATTCACCCCTCCACTTT.

This clonotype was observed once. With a much larger clone just one base away, this may be a read error. This sequence joins TRBV9 and TRBJ2-2, with D tentatively TRBD1 or TRBD2 (5 bases each). Germline assignment: CDR1 SGDLS and CDR2 YYNGEE. V was pared by 3 bases and J by 3 bases, with 12 bases between. CDR3 length equals 15 residues. CDR3 bases: TGTGCCAGCAGCGCCGGGGCCAGGCACACCGGGGAGCTGTTTTTT. This sequence encodes CASSAGARHTGELFF. The whole variable domain, filled in from reference TRBV9 and TRBJ2-2, reads DSGVTQTPKHLITATGQRVTLRCSPRSGDLSVYWYQQSLDQGLQFLIQYYNGEERAKGNILERFSAQQFPDLHSELNLSSLELGDSALYFCASSAGARHTGELFFGEGSRLTVL.

There are many counts of this clonotype. The chain joins TRBV5-1 to TRBJ2-3, with TRBD2 matching over 7 bases. The junction had 6 bases not matched to a gene; V was cut back by 4 bases and J by 1 base. The CDR3 totals 15 residues. Germline CDR1 is SGHRS and CDR2 is YFSETQ. This CDR3 reads CASSTWDYRTDTQYF. The CDR3 DNA reads as TGCGCCAGCAGCACATGGGACTACCGCACAGATACGCAGTATTTT.

With respect to this clonotype: With a much larger clone just one base away, this may be a read error. V gene TRBV30 combines with J gene TRBJ1-3, with D uncertain. Germline assignment: CDR1 GTSNPN and CDR2 SVGIG (reference sequence). The CDR3 is made up of 12 amino acids. The CDR3 DNA follows: TGTGCCTGGGGTGTTGGGGGAAACACCATATATTTT. Protein: CAWGVGGNTIYF.

This clonotype was counted ten times or more. The gene calls are TRBV24-1 and TRBJ2-3, with 10 bases that match TRBD2. Trimming cost V 5 bases and J 4 bases; bases outside gene matches: 14. Germline CDR1 KGHDR, CDR2 SFDVKD. CDR3 size: 18 residues. DNA for the CDR3: TGTGCCACCAGTGCAGTGTTTCCGGGACTAGCGTTGCCAGATACGCAGTATTTT. This translates into CATSAVFPGLALPDTQYF.